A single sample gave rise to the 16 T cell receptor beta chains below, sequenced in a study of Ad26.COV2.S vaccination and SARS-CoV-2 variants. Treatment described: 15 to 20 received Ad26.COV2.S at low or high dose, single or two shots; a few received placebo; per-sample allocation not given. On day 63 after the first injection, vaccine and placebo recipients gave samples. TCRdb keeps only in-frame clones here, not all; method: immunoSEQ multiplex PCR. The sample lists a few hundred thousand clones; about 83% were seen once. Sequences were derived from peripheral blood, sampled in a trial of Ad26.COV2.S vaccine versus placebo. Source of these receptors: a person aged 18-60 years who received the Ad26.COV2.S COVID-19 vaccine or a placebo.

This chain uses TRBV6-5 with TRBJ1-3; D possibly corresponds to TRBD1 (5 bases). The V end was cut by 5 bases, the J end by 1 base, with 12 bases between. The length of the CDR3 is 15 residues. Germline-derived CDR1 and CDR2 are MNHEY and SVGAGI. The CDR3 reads CASSPGHPSGNTIYF. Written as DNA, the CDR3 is TGTGCCAGCAGTCCAGGGCACCCATCTGGAAACACCATATATTTT.

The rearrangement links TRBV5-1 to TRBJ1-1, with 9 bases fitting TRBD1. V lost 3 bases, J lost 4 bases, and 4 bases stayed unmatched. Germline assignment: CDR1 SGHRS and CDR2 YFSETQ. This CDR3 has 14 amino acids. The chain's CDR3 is CASSWGQGSTEAFF. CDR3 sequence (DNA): TGCGCCAGCAGCTGGGGACAGGGATCCACTGAAGCTTTCTTT.

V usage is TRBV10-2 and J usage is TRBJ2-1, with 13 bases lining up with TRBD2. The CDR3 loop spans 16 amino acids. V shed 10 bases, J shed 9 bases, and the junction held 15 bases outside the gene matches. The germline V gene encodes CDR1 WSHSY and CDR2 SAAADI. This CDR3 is CATKTTAGLAGFEQFF. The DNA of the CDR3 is TGCGCCACTAAGACCACTGCGGGACTAGCGGGATTTGAGCAGTTCTTC.

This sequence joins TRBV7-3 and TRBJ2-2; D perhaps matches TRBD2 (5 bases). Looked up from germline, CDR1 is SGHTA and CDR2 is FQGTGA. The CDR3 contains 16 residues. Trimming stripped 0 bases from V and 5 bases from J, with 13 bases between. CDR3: CASSLTRGGGTGELFF. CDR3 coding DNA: TGTGCCAGCAGCTTAACCCGCGGCGGCGGGACCGGGGAGCTGTTTTTT.

CDR3 loop: CASSLLQGGTDTQYF. CDR3 bases: TGTGCCAGCAGCTTACTACAGGGAGGGACAGATACGCAGTATTTT. The chain employs TRBV7-9 and TRBJ2-3; D possibly corresponds to TRBD2 (7 bases). CDR3 length equals 15 residues. The germline CDR1 and CDR2 sequences are SEHNR and FQNEAQ (reference sequence). V lost 2 bases, J lost 3 bases, and 12 bases lay in between. Drawing the rest from reference TRBV7-9 and TRBJ2-3, the complete variable domain is DTGVSQNPRHKITKRGQNVTFRCDPISEHNRLYWYRQTLGQGPEFLTYFQNEAQLEKSRLLSDRFSAERPKGSFSTLEIQRTEQGDSAMYLCASSLLQGGTDTQYFGPGTRLTVL.

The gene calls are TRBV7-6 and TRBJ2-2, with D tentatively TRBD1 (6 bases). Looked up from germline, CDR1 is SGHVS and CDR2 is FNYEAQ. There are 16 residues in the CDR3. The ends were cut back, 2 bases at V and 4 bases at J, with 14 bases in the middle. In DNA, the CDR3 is TGTGCCAGCAGCTTAACAGGGTCTATGGTCACCGGGGAGCTGTTTTTT. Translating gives CASSLTGSMVTGELFF. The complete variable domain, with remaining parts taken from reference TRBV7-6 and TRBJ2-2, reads GAGVSQSPRYKVTKRGQDVALRCDPISGHVSLYWYRQALGQGPEFLTYFNYEAQQDKSGLPNDRFSAERPEGSISTLTIQRTEQRDSAMYRCASSLTGSMVTGELFFGEGSRLTVL.

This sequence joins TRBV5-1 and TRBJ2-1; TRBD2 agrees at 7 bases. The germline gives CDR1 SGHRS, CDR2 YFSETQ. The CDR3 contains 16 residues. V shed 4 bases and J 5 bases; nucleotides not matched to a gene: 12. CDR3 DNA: TGCGCCAGCAGCGTACTCTCGGGACTACAAGACAATGAGCAGTTCTTC. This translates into CASSVLSGLQDNEQFF.

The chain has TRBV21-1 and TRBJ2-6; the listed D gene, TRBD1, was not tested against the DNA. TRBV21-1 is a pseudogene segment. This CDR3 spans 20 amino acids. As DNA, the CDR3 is TGTGCCAGCAGCAAATATCGGACAGTGTATAGGCCATCTGGGGCCAACGTCCTGACTTTC. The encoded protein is CASSKYRTVYRPSGANVLTF.

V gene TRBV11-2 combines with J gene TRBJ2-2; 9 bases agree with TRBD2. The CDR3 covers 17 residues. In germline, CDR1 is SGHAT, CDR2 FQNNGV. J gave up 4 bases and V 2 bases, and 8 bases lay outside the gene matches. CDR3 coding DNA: TGTGCCAGCAGCTTATTCTCCTGGCGGGAGGGCACCGGGGAGCTGTTTTTT. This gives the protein CASSLFSWREGTGELFF. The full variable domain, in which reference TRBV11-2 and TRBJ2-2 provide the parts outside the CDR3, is EAGVAQSPRYKIIEKRQSVAFWCNPISGHATLYWYQQILGQGPKLLIQFQNNGVVDDSQLPKDRFSAERLKGVDSTLKIQPAKLEDSAVYLCASSLFSWREGTGELFFGEGSRLTVL.

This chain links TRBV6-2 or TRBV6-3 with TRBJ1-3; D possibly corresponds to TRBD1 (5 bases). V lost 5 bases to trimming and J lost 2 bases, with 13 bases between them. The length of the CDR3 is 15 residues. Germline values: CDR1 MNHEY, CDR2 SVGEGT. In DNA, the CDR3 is TGTGCCAGCAGTCGGGGCTTTAGGCCTGGAAACACCATATATTTT. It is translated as CASSRGFRPGNTIYF.

The CDR3 nucleotides read TGCGCCAGCAGCCAAACCCCTCAGAGGCGGGGGGCCTACTCAGATACGCAGTATTTT. Amino acid sequence: CASSQTPQRRGAYSDTQYF. The genes are TRBV4-1 and TRBJ2-3, with TRBD2 matching over 8 bases. The CDR3 sequence is 19 residues long. Germline V lookup: CDR1 MGHRA, CDR2 YSYEKL. Trimming cost V 2 bases and J 4 bases; bases outside gene matches: 17.

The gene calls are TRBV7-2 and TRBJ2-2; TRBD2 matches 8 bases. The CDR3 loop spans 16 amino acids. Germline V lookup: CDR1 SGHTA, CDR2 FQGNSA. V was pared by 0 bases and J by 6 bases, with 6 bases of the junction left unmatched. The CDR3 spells CASSLALLAGSGELFF. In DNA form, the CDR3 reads TGTGCCAGCAGCTTAGCGCTCTTAGCGGGATCCGGGGAGCTGTTTTTT.

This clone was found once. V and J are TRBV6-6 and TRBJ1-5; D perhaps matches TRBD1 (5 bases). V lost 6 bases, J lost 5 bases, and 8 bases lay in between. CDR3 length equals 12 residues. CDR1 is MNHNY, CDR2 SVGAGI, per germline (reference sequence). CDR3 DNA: TGTGCCAGCAGAGAAGGGGATCAGCCCCAGCATTTT. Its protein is CASREGDQPQHF.

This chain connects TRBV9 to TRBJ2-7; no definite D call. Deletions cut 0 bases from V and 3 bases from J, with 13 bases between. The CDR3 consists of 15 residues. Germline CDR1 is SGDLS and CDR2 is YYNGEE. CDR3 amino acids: CASSVAAASLYEQYF. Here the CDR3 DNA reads TGTGCCAGCAGCGTAGCTGCGGCCAGCCTCTACGAGCAGTACTTC.

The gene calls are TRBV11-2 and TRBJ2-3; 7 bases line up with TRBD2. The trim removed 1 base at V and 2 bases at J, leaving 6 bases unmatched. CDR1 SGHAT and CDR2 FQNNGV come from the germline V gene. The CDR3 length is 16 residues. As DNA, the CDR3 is TGTGCCAGCAGCTTAGGGGGGGGACTCCCCACAGATACGCAGTATTTT. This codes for CASSLGGGLPTDTQYF.

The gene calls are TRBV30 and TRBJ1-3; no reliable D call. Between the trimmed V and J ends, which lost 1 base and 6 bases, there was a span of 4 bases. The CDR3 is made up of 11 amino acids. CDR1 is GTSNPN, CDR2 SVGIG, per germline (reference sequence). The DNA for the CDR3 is TGTGCCTGGAGTGCCCCAAACACCATATATTTT. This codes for CAWSAPNTIYF.